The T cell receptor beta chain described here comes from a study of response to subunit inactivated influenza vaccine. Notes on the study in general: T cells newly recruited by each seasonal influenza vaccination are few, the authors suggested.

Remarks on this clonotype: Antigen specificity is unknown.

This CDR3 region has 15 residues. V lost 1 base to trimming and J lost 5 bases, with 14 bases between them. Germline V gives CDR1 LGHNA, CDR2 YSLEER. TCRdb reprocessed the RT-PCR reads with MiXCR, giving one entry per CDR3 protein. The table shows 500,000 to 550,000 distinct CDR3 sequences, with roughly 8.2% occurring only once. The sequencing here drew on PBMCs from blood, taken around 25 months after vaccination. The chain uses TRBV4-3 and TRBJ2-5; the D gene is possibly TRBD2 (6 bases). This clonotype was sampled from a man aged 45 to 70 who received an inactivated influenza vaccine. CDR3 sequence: CASSQVVGAGETQYF. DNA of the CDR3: TGCGCCAGCAGCCAAGTCGTTGGGGCGGGGGAGACCCAGTACTTC.